The entry below describes one T cell receptor beta chain. Its antigen remains unidentified. The identical CDR3 is also encoded by other nucleotide sequences in the sample. It was CD45RO-negative cells, positively selected for CCR7, that made up naive CD8 cells, with terminally differentiated effector memory CD45RA+ cells excluded. Germline V lookup: CDR1 LGHNA, CDR2 YSLEER. Trimming removed 1 base at V and 4 bases at J, with 13 bases between. This CDR3 is 15 amino acids long. This sample is drawn from a study of shared clonotypes between healthy human individuals. Overall study findings and caveats: Larger estimated richness was generally seen in naive subsets than in memory subsets. Unshared clonotypes carried lower generation probabilities than those common to all four donors.

Data came from immunoSEQ multiplex PCR; TCRdb stores just in-frame clones and leaves some out. This table holds nearly 2 million clones, about 94% found once. The chain is built from TRBV4-3 and TRBJ1-2, with D perhaps matching TRBD1 (6 bases). The sequenced material came from naive CD8+ T cells sorted from blood. The sequence derives from a man aged 18 to 29 in good health. Here the CDR3 DNA reads TGCGCCAGCAGCCAAGGAACAGGGAGCCTCTATGGCTACACCTTC. This encodes CASSQGTGSLYGYTF.